This T cell receptor (beta chain) was documented in a study of T cell responses to AZD1222 COVID-19 vaccine. The overall study: Second-dose timings of about 4 or about 12 weeks were pooled.

CDR3 length: 14 residues. With V trimmed by 4 bases and J by 4 bases, 4 bases remained unmatched. Germline loops: CDR1 SGHAT, CDR2 FQNNGV. Method: immunoSEQ multiplex PCR; TCRdb's copy keeps in-frame clones and lacks some. The sample consists of 150,000 or so clones, about nine tenths of them appearing once. Notes on the study in general: Baseline seropositives among AZD1222 recipients totaled only five to seven. The study found Spike-specific TCR breadth and depth rose after two AZD1222 doses.

As concerns this clone: Its target is not known.

The V gene is TRBV11-2, the J gene TRBJ1-2; 9 nucleotides agree with TRBD1. This material consisted of peripheral blood, taken on day 0 of AZD1222 vaccination. The clonotype originates from an adult in good health. CDR3 in DNA: TGTGCCAGCAGCTCTACAGGGGGCGGCTATGGCTACACCTTC. It specifies CASSSTGGGYGYTF. The whole variable domain, remainder taken from reference TRBV11-2 and TRBJ1-2, is EAGVAQSPRYKIIEKRQSVAFWCNPISGHATLYWYQQILGQGPKLLIQFQNNGVVDDSQLPKDRFSAERLKGVDSTLKIQPAKLEDSAVYLCASSSTGGGYGYTFGSGTRLTVV.